This TCR beta chain is from a study of human T cells and chemical hapten exposure. Study overall: Alopecia areata, totalis and universalis patients, mostly female, were included.

The time point: patch test 1, 2 weeks after DPC sensitization. Treatment described: therapeutic diphenylcyclopropenone sensitization with weekly scalp DPC. The V and J ends lost 3 bases and 5 bases respectively, with 7 bases between them. This CDR3 has 13 amino acids. The germline V gene has CDR1 LGHDT and CDR2 YNNKEL (reference sequence). This clonotype came up many times. Original methodology: 95,638 TCRs per sample was the median, with a range of roughly 20,000 to 750,000. TCRdb ran MiXCR on the RACE reads and lists one entry per CDR3 protein. The V and J calls follow TCRdb's processing rather than the paper's. The sample lists about 57,000 distinct CDR3 sequences, 7.5% to 10% occurring once.

The sequencing used whole blood, collected in connection with sensitization to the hapten diphenylcyclopropenone (DPC). V is TRBV3-1 and J is TRBJ1-4, with D unresolved. This sequence was found in a woman aged 35 to 49 with alopecia areata. Some clones in this sample may be carry-over from other donors' samples. The DNA for the CDR3 is TGTGCCAGCAGCCAGGACTGGAATGAAAAACTGTTTTTT. Its protein is CASSQDWNEKLFF.